This TCR beta chain was observed in a study of beta chain features in type 1 diabetes. Study in general: Patient and healthy donor groups were alike in age, gender and cell yields. General study results and limits: Shortening that was moderate but significant affected the TCRB CDR3s of Type 1 diabetes patients in all four CD4+ subsets.

Sorting produced populations that all topped 98% purity. With regard to this clone: As yet, its antigen is unknown.

The junction had 4 bases not matched to a gene; V was cut back by 8 bases and J by 5 bases. The CDR3 runs 13 residues. The germline V gene has CDR1 LNHDA and CDR2 SQIVND (reference sequence). Expressed TCRB transcripts were sequenced, since all the RNA that had been isolated was reverse transcribed. About 3.6 million reads was the average for naive, central memory and regulatory T cell samples. Using immunoSEQ multiplex PCR, the repertoire was profiled, and TCRdb retains in-frame clones only, with some absent. Among some 290,000 clones listed, more than 13% were seen once. The material sequenced was naive CD4+ T cells from blood. This clonotype was sampled from a man aged 25-45 years with type 1 diabetes. This rearrangement joins TRBV19 to TRBJ1-1; 11 bases are shared with TRBD1. The CDR3, as DNA: TGTGCCAGTTGGACAGGGGGCAGGACTGAAGCTTTCTTT. Its protein is CASWTGGRTEAFF.